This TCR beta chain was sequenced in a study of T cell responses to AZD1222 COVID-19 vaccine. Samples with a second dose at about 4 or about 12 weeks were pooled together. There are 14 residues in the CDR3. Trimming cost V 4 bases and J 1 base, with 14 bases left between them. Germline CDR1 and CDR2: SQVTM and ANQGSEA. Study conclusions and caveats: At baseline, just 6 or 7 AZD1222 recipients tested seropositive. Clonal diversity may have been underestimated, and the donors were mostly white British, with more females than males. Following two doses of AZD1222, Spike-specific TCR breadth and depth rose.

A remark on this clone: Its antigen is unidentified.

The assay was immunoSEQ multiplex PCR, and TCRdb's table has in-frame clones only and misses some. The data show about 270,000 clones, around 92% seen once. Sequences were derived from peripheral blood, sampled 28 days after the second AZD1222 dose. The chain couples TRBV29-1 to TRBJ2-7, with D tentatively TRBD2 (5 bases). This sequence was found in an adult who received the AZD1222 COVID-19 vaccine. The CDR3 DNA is TGCAGCGTTGCCGAGCACCCGGGGTCCTACGAGCAGTACTTC. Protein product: CSVAEHPGSYEQYF.